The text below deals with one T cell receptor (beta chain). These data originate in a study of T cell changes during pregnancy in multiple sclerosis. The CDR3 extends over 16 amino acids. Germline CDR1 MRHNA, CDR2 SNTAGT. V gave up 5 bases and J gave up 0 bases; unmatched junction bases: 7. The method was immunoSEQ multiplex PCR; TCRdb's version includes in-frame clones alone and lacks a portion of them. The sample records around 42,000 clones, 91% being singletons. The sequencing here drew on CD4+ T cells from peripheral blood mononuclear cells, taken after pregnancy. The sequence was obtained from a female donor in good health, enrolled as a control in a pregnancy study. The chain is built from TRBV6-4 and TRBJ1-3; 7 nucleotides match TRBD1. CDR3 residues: CASSSGQAYSGNTIYF. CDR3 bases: TGTGCCAGCAGTTCCGGACAGGCCTACTCTGGAAACACCATATATTTT.